Listed below are T cell receptor beta chains from one sample, sequenced in a study of shared T cell receptors in the human thymus. Measured with immunoSEQ multiplex PCR; TCRdb has only the in-frame clones, and not every one. The repertoire holds more than 550,000 clones, with around 87% as singletons. These data were also filed under a second study, of human thymus T cells.

Sequencing was done on a sample of thymocytes. Receptors were obtained from a boy younger than two with a congenital heart defect. Each CDR3 is given with its conserved first and last residue. D genes are given only for firm matches. The size field is filled for only some rows; it gives once, few, many or a size class.

d_call,clone_size,j_call,v_call,cdr3_aa,cdr3_nt
TRBD1,NA,TRBJ2-1,TRBV7-9,CASSSRDRSIYEQFF,TGTGCCAGCAGCTCCCGGGACAGGTCGATTTATGAGCAGTTCTTC
TRBD2,NA,TRBJ2-1,TRBV6-6,CASSYPTSGPYNEQFF,TGTGCCAGCAGTTACCCGACTAGCGGGCCTTACAATGAGCAGTTCTTC
NA,NA,TRBJ2-1,TRBV7-3,CASSLSGTSRLYNEQFF,TGTGCCAGCAGCTTGTCCGGTACTAGTAGGTTATACAATGAGCAGTTCTTC
TRBD1,NA,TRBJ1-6,TRBV30,CAWSLVPGQGYNSPLHF,TGTGCCTGGAGCCTCGTCCCGGGACAGGGGTACAATTCCCCCCTCCACTTT
TRBD1,NA,TRBJ2-6,TRBV27,CASSFRPTGGSGANVLTF,TGTGCCAGCAGTTTTCGGCCGACAGGGGGCTCTGGGGCCAACGTCCTGACTTTC
TRBD2,NA,TRBJ2-5,TRBV9,CASSGTSGGALRETQYF,TGTGCCAGCAGCGGGACTAGCGGGGGGGCCTTGAGAGAGACCCAGTACTTC
TRBD2,NA,TRBJ2-2,TRBV6-5,CASSLAGANTGELFF,TGTGCCAGCAGTTTAGCGGGAGCGAACACCGGGGAGCTGTTTTTT
NA,once,TRBJ2-3,TRBV28,CASRHRGTDTQYF,TGTGCCAGTAGACACAGGGGCACAGATACGCAGTATTTT
TRBD1,NA,TRBJ1-2,TRBV18,CASSPPDGQGLANYGYTF,TGTGCCAGCTCACCTCCTGACGGACAGGGGTTAGCTAACTATGGCTACACCTTC
TRBD1,NA,TRBJ1-2,TRBV10-3,CAISQGGQGDYGYTF,TGTGCCATCAGTCAGGGGGGACAGGGGGACTATGGCTACACCTTC
NA,NA,TRBJ2-3,TRBV7-3,CASSLTRIDTQYF,TGTGCCAGCAGCTTGACTCGGATAGATACGCAGTATTTT
TRBD2,NA,TRBJ2-1,TRBV7-4,CASSPRTSGSLYEQFF,TGTGCCAGCAGCCCCAGGACTAGCGGGTCGCTCTATGAGCAGTTCTTC
NA,NA,TRBJ1-2,TRBV20-1,CSAGADGYTF,TGCAGTGCAGGGGCGGACGGCTACACCTTC
TRBD1,NA,TRBJ2-1,TRBV5-6,CASSSRQGVHNEQFF,TGTGCCAGCAGCTCGCGACAGGGTGTTCACAATGAGCAGTTCTTC
TRBD2,NA,TRBJ2-7,TRBV4-1,CASSQGTSGGLGCEQYF,TGCGCCAGCAGCCAGGGGACTAGCGGGGGGCTGGGGTGCGAGCAGTACTTC
TRBD1,NA,TRBJ2-3,TRBV4-2,CASSQGKQGSFADTQYF,TGTGCCAGCAGCCAAGGTAAACAGGGGTCGTTCGCAGATACGCAGTATTTT
NA,NA,TRBJ2-7,TRBV28,CASSFRYRDTIYEQYF,TGTGCCAGCAGTTTTCGGTACAGGGATACGATCTACGAGCAGTACTTC
NA,NA,TRBJ1-1,TRBV20-1,CTGTNTEAFF,TGCACGGGGACTAACACTGAAGCTTTCTTT
NA,NA,TRBJ2-1,TRBV4-3,CASSQDRRRRAPSPEQFF,TGCGCCAGCAGCCAAGATCGGAGGAGGCGTGCCCCTTCCCCTGAGCAGTTCTTC
TRBD1,NA,TRBJ2-1,TRBV6-5,CASSYRGQGRVNEQFF,TGTGCCAGCAGTTACCGTGGACAGGGGCGAGTCAATGAGCAGTTCTTC
TRBD1,NA,TRBJ2-3,TRBV25-1,CASSELGQALKTQYF,TGTGCCAGCAGTGAATTGGGACAGGCATTGAAAACGCAGTATTTT
TRBD2,NA,TRBJ2-3,TRBV19,CAIGTSGTDTQYF,TGTGCCATCGGGACTAGCGGCACAGATACGCAGTATTTT
NA,NA,TRBJ2-2,TRBV4-3,CASSQDARQANTGELFF,TGCGCCAGCAGCCAAGACGCGCGACAGGCCAACACCGGGGAGCTGTTTTTT
NA,NA,TRBJ2-7,TRBV5-8,CASLLQRRRLDSYEQYF,TGTGCCAGCTTACTTCAGCGGAGGAGGTTGGATTCCTACGAGCAGTACTTC
NA,NA,TRBJ1-2,TRBV12-5,CASGNRGGLNF,TGTGCTAGTGGTAATAGGGGGGGCCTAAACTTC
TRBD2,NA,TRBJ2-1,TRBV4-3,CASSQDRSSGTLYNEQFF,TGCGCCAGCAGCCAAGATAGGTCTAGCGGGACACTCTACAATGAGCAGTTCTTC
TRBD1,NA,TRBJ1-5,TRBV7-9,CASSSTAGTGHDPHQPQHF,TGTGCCAGCAGCTCCACAGCCGGGACAGGCCATGACCCCCACCAGCCCCAGCATTTT
TRBD1,once,TRBJ2-7,TRBV7-9,CASSLADRGRGYEQYF,TGTGCCAGCAGCTTAGCGGACAGGGGAAGGGGCTACGAGCAGTACTTC
TRBD1,NA,TRBJ2-7,TRBV29-1,CSVAKGQYSYEQYF,TGCAGCGTCGCAAAGGGACAGTACTCCTACGAGCAGTACTTC
TRBD1,NA,TRBJ2-3,TRBV5-1,CASSIMPGQGADTQYF,TGCGCCAGCAGCATAATGCCTGGACAGGGGGCAGATACGCAGTATTTT
NA,NA,TRBJ2-3,TRBV10-3,CAISGPYSARTDTQYF,TGTGCCATCAGTGGACCTTATAGCGCCCGCACAGATACGCAGTATTTT
TRBD1,NA,TRBJ1-3,TRBV7-3,CASSLSQGAGNTIYF,TGTGCCAGCAGCTTAAGCCAGGGGGCTGGAAACACCATATATTTT
NA,NA,TRBJ2-2,TRBV15,CATSREDKNTGELFF,TGTGCCACCAGCAGAGAAGACAAGAACACCGGGGAGCTGTTTTTT
NA,NA,TRBJ1-5,TRBV28,CASRPRFNQPQHF,TGTGCCAGCAGACCGAGGTTCAATCAGCCCCAGCATTTT
NA,once,TRBJ2-7,TRBV28,CASSLGGVYEQYF,TGTGCCAGCAGTTTAGGCGGCGTCTACGAGCAGTACTTC
NA,NA,TRBJ2-7,TRBV14,CASSQALGSRYEQYF,TGTGCCAGCAGCCAGGCCCTGGGGAGCCGCTACGAGCAGTACTTC
NA,NA,TRBJ2-1,TRBV5-4,CASSLFQGSNFHNEQFF,TGTGCCAGCAGCCTATTTCAGGGGTCTAATTTCCACAATGAGCAGTTCTTC
TRBD2,NA,TRBJ2-7,TRBV7-2,CASSLGAPGLAVHYEQYF,TGTGCCAGCAGCTTAGGGGCTCCTGGCCTAGCGGTCCACTACGAGCAGTACTTC
NA,NA,TRBJ2-7,TRBV10-1,CASPSRVGSYEQYF,TGCGCCAGCCCTAGCCGGGTGGGCTCCTACGAGCAGTACTTC
NA,once,TRBJ1-5,TRBV28,CASSLSQVPSNQPQHF,TGTGCCAGCAGTTTATCACAGGTACCTAGCAATCAGCCCCAGCATTTT
NA,NA,TRBJ1-5,TRBV12-5,CASGGGRQPQHF,TGTGCTAGTGGGGGGGGACGTCAGCCCCAGCATTTT
NA,NA,TRBJ1-4,TRBV2,CASSERAFVWEKLFF,TGTGCCAGCAGTGAGCGGGCTTTCGTGTGGGAAAAACTGTTTTTT
NA,NA,TRBJ2-7,TRBV7-9,CASSAGPHSYEQYF,TGTGCCAGCAGCGCGGGACCGCACTCCTACGAGCAGTACTTC
NA,NA,TRBJ2-1,TRBV11-2,CASSPRGAPNEQFF,TGTGCCAGCAGCCCGCGGGGTGCCCCTAATGAGCAGTTCTTC
NA,NA,TRBJ2-4,TRBV6-5,CASSTRLVTPQYF,TGTGCCAGCAGTACCAGACTAGTGACCCCGCAGTACTTC
NA,once,TRBJ1-5,TRBV5-6,CASSSSQGLQPQHF,TGTGCCAGCAGCTCCTCGCAGGGGTTACAGCCCCAGCATTTT
TRBD2,NA,TRBJ2-5,TRBV10-3,CAISDSWTSGRSGKQETQYF,TGTGCCATCAGTGATTCGTGGACTAGCGGGAGATCGGGAAAACAAGAGACCCAGTACTTC
TRBD1,NA,TRBJ1-5,TRBV19,CASSPKGAYSNQPQHF,TGTGCCAGTAGTCCCAAGGGGGCCTATAGCAATCAGCCCCAGCATTTT
NA,NA,TRBJ2-7,TRBV7-2,CASSLETDGSYEQYF,TGTGCCAGCAGCTTGGAGACAGATGGCTCCTACGAGCAGTACTTC
NA,NA,TRBJ1-2,TRBV4-1,CASSQEDRKSNYGYTF,TGCGCCAGCAGCCAAGAGGACAGAAAGTCTAACTATGGCTACACCTTC
NA,NA,TRBJ1-1,TRBV28,CASSRTGVRGSLNTEAFF,TGTGCCAGCAGTCGAACGGGGGTACGTGGCAGTTTGAACACTGAAGCTTTCTTT
NA,NA,TRBJ2-7,TRBV25-1,CASSVGGGSYEQYF,TGTGCCAGCAGTGTGGGAGGAGGGTCCTACGAGCAGTACTTC
TRBD2,NA,TRBJ2-7,TRBV14,CASSQDRASGAYEQYF,TGTGCCAGCAGCCAAGATAGAGCTAGCGGGGCCTACGAGCAGTACTTC
NA,NA,TRBJ2-5,TRBV7-2,CASSFISANQETQYF,TGTGCCAGCAGCTTCATAAGCGCAAACCAAGAGACCCAGTACTTC
TRBD1,NA,TRBJ2-1,TRBV6-1,CASSEAPAPDNERDRVVYNEQFF,TGTGCCAGCAGTGAAGCCCCGGCCCCCGACAACGAACGAGACAGGGTGGTATACAATGAGCAGTTCTTC
TRBD1,few,TRBJ2-7,TRBV5-5,CASSLLTGGDEQYF,TGTGCCAGCAGCTTGTTAACAGGGGGCGACGAGCAGTACTTC
TRBD2,NA,TRBJ2-1,TRBV15,CATASELAGHNEQFF,TGTGCCACCGCCTCAGAGCTAGCGGGACACAATGAGCAGTTCTTC
NA,NA,TRBJ1-1,TRBV5-1,CASSLGQSVEAFF,TGCGCCAGCAGCTTGGGACAGTCCGTTGAAGCTTTCTTT
TRBD1,NA,TRBJ2-3,TRBV27,CASRQQGVGDTQYF,TGTGCCAGCAGACAACAGGGGGTGGGAGATACGCAGTATTTT
TRBD1,NA,TRBJ2-6,TRBV19,CASSIAWDSPFWANVLTF,TGTGCCAGTAGTATAGCTTGGGACAGTCCTTTTTGGGCCAACGTCCTGACTTTC